These 26 T cell receptor beta chains were all obtained from the same sample, sequenced in a study of blood T cell repertoires in COVID-19. Produced via immunoSEQ multiplex PCR; TCRdb's table is partial and in-frame only. The repertoire consists of approximately 300,000 clones, with 70% to 90% occurring once and the leading ten covering around 4.2%. Source material: peripheral blood. Source of these receptors: a woman between 50 and 59 years old with active or convalescent COVID-19.

The V call is TRBV28, the J call TRBJ1-1; maybe TRBD1 (5 bases). The germline V gene has CDR1 MDHEN and CDR2 SYDVKM. The CDR3 runs to 13 residues. V was cut by 4 bases and J by 5 bases, with 11 bases left in between. CDR3 nucleotides: TGTGCCAGCAGTTGGGGCGGTAGAACTGAAGCTTTCTTT. It encodes CASSWGGRTEAFF.

This chain uses TRBV21-1 with TRBJ1-5. TRBV21-1 is a pseudogene segment. This CDR3 has 18 residues. The CDR3 sequence is CASTQRREGDPNNQPQHF. CDR3 nucleotides: TGTGCCAGCACCCAAAGACGGGAGGGGGACCCAAACAATCAGCCCCAGCATTTT.

The V and J genes are TRBV6-1 and TRBJ1-2, with 7 bases matching TRBD1. Germline values: CDR1 MNHNS, CDR2 SASEGT. This CDR3 region has 14 residues. The trim removed 2 bases at V and 7 bases at J, leaving 7 bases unmatched. CDR3 nucleotide sequence: TGTGCCAGCAGTGAAAACAGGGGAGGAGGTGGCTACACCTTC. The encoded protein is CASSENRGGGGYTF.

The J gene is TRBJ1-1, the V gene TRBV7-9, with 7 bases aligning to TRBD1. Germline CDR1 SEHNR, CDR2 FQNEAQ (reference sequence). This CDR3 is built from 15 residues. V shed 1 base and J 1 base; nucleotides not matched to a gene: 3. In nucleotides, the CDR3 is TGTGCCAGCAGCTTAGAACAGGGGACGAACACTGAAGCTTTCTTT. This sequence encodes CASSLEQGTNTEAFF.

This clone was seen a handful of times. As DNA, the CDR3 is TGTGCCAGCAGACCCGGACAGGGTACATCATCGGGAGAGCAGTTCTTC. This translates into CASRPGQGTSSGEQFF. The chain links TRBV9 to TRBJ2-1; 8 bases match TRBD1. The CDR3 spans 16 residues. CDR1 and CDR2 from the germline V gene are SGDLS and YYNGEE. The trim removed 5 bases at V and 10 bases at J, leaving 17 bases unmatched. The full variable domain, in which reference TRBV9 and TRBJ2-1 provide the parts outside the CDR3, is DSGVTQTPKHLITATGQRVTLRCSPRSGDLSVYWYQQSLDQGLQFLIQYYNGEERAKGNILERFSAQQFPDLHSELNLSSLELGDSALYFCASRPGQGTSSGEQFFGPGTRLTVL.

The chain uses TRBV5-5 and TRBJ1-5, with TRBD1 matching 9 bases. This CDR3 spans 15 amino acids. The germline V gene encodes CDR1 SGHKS and CDR2 YYEKEE (reference sequence). V dropped 3 bases and J dropped 3; count of bases not matched to a gene: 4. CDR3 loop: CASSWTGVPNQPQHF. The CDR3 DNA is TGTGCCAGCAGCTGGACAGGGGTCCCCAATCAGCCCCAGCATTTT.

The rearrangement joins TRBV19 to TRBJ1-2, with D perhaps matching TRBD1 (6 bases). Germline CDR1 reads LNHDA; CDR2 reads SQIVND (reference sequence). V was clipped by 6 bases and J by 4 bases, with 9 bases between them. The CDR3 is made up of 12 amino acids. In DNA, the CDR3 is TGTGCCAGTAGGGGGGCTGGCTATGGCTACACCTTC. Its translation is CASRGAGYGYTF.

For the CDR3, the DNA is TGTGCCAGCAGCTCCGTTACTGCCGCGACGGGCTATGGCTACACCTTC. It codes for CASSSVTAATGYGYTF. This sequence joins TRBV11-2 and TRBJ1-2, with D unclear. Germline-derived CDR1 and CDR2 are SGHAT and FQNNGV. V lost 4 bases to trimming and J lost 4 bases, with 19 bases between them. This CDR3 has 16 residues.

In this sample, this clone turned up once. The CDR3 spells CASSEGFGGRVYNEQFF. CDR3 nucleotides: TGTGCCAGCAGTGAAGGGTTCGGCGGGAGGGTCTACAATGAGCAGTTCTTC. The V call is TRBV6-1, the J call TRBJ2-1, with TRBD2 identical over 9 bases. Germline assignment: CDR1 MNHNS and CDR2 SASEGT. V was clipped by 1 base and J by 3 bases; unmatched bases: 7. The CDR3 contains 17 residues.

The V gene is TRBV7-2, the J gene TRBJ1-5; D possibly corresponds to TRBD1 (6 bases). V dropped 1 base and J dropped 4 bases, with 11 bases sitting between them. This CDR3 has 15 amino acids. In germline, CDR1 is SGHTA, CDR2 FQGNSA. CDR3 nucleotides: TGTGCCAGCAGCTTAGTTAGTAGGGGGAATCAGCCCCAGCATTTT. This sequence encodes CASSLVSRGNQPQHF.

This chain connects TRBV27 to TRBJ1-5; weak D call: TRBD1 (5 bases). CDR3 size: 15 residues. Trimming removed 1 base at V and 2 bases at J, with 9 bases between. Germline CDR1 is MNHEY and CDR2 is SMNVEV (reference sequence). In DNA, the CDR3 is TGTGCCAGCAGTTTATGGGGGGGTGGCAATCAGCCCCAGCATTTT. It is translated as CASSLWGGGNQPQHF.

This chain uses TRBV6-5 with TRBJ1-2; D gene unclear. Germline V CDR1 and CDR2: MNHEY, SVGAGI. The ends were cut back, 6 bases at V and 4 bases at J, with 18 bases in the middle. This CDR3 contains 15 residues. This CDR3 is CASRPNPGVIYGYTF. The CDR3 DNA reads TGTGCCAGCAGGCCCAACCCCGGGGTAATCTATGGCTACACCTTC.

This clone has only one observation. Other DNA sequences within the sample encode an identical CDR3. This sequence joins TRBV28 and TRBJ1-5; D perhaps matches TRBD1 (5 bases). The CDR3 contains 14 residues. Trimming removed 5 bases at V and 2 bases at J, with 10 bases between. CDR1 is MDHEN and CDR2 is SYDVKM in the germline V gene. CDR3 protein: CASSPGTGNQPQHF. As DNA, the CDR3 is TGTGCCAGCAGTCCCGGGACTGGCAATCAGCCCCAGCATTTT.

J is TRBJ2-7 and V is TRBV21-1; no DNA check was done on the table's D call, TRBD1. TRBV21-1 is noted as a pseudogene. The CDR3 totals 17 residues. CDR3 nucleotides: TGTGCCAGCAGCAACACCCCTATTAAAGGGGTCTCCTACGAGCAGTACTTC. Translating it yields CASSNTPIKGVSYEQYF.

The chain is built from TRBV27 and TRBJ1-5; possible D gene TRBD1, 5 bases. The CDR3 has 16 amino acids. Trimming took 6 bases from V and 4 from J, leaving 19 bases between them. Germline V gene sequence: CDR1 MNHEY, CDR2 SMNVEV (reference sequence). The CDR3 spells CASRPDPTATNQPQHF. The CDR3, as DNA: TGTGCCAGCAGGCCAGACCCGACAGCGACAAATCAGCCCCAGCATTTT.

This chain joins TRBV28 and TRBJ1-6; no firm D call. The CDR3 totals 14 residues. Per germline, CDR1 MDHEN and CDR2 SYDVKM. V lost 6 bases, J lost 0 bases, and 6 bases lay in between. CDR3 in DNA: TGTGCCAGCAGCGGTCCCTCCTATAATTCACCCCTCCACTTT. Translated: CASSGPSYNSPLHF.

A remark on this clone: Other DNA variants within this sample encode the same CDR3. V usage is TRBV2 and J usage is TRBJ2-7; D remains unclear. The length of the CDR3 is 12 residues. CDR1 is SNHLY and CDR2 is FYNNEI in the germline V gene. Trimming pared 8 bases from V and 2 bases from J, leaving 10 bases between. The CDR3: CASRGTTYEQYF. In DNA form, the CDR3 reads TGTGCCAGCCGAGGAACAACCTACGAGCAGTACTTC. The full variable domain, completed using reference TRBV2 and TRBJ2-7, is EPEVTQTPSHQVTQMGQEVILRCVPISNHLYFYWYRQILGQKVEFLVSFYNNEISEKSEIFDDQFSVERPDGSNFTLKIRSTKLEDSAMYFCASRGTTYEQYFGPGTRLTVT.

This clone was seen a handful of times. The CDR3 bases are TGTGCCAGCAGTTTACTAGGAAACTATGGCTACACCTTC. The encoded protein is CASSLLGNYGYTF. The chain couples TRBV28 to TRBJ1-2; D gene ambiguous. Trimming took off 2 bases at V and 2 bases at J, with 6 bases between the two ends. Germline CDR1 and CDR2: MDHEN and SYDVKM. The CDR3 has 13 residues.

This clone was picked up a small number of times. The chain recombines TRBV20-1 with TRBJ1-5; tentatively, D is TRBD1 (5 bases). The CDR3 extends over 13 amino acids. V was cut by 3 bases and J by 7 bases, with 13 bases left in between. Germline assignment: CDR1 DFQATT and CDR2 SNEGSKA (reference sequence). The CDR3 spells CSASQGFGQPQHF. The CDR3 DNA follows: TGCAGTGCTAGTCAGGGTTTTGGGCAGCCCCAGCATTTT.

This clone has a handful of counts. V and J are TRBV7-8 and TRBJ1-2; no clear D. This CDR3 is built from 15 residues. Trimming shortened V by 5 bases and J by 6 bases, and 19 bases separated the two germline ends. Germline lookup yields CDR1 SGHVS and CDR2 FQNEAQ. CDR3 loop: CASSRAGPARDGYTF. The DNA for the CDR3 is TGTGCCAGCAGCCGAGCCGGGCCCGCGCGGGATGGCTACACCTTC.

This chain connects TRBV28 to TRBJ1-4, with unresolved D. Trimming removed 5 bases at V and 4 bases at J, with 14 bases between. The CDR3 covers 15 residues. Germline V CDR1 and CDR2: MDHEN, SYDVKM. The CDR3 DNA reads as TGTGCCAGCAGTCGGCTAAGTGGGAGTAATGAAAAACTGTTTTTT. Its protein product is CASSRLSGSNEKLFF.

The chain joins TRBV11-2 to TRBJ1-2; TRBD1 matches at 7 bases. Germline CDR1 reads SGHAT; CDR2 reads FQNNGV. V was clipped by 3 bases and J by 4 bases; unmatched bases: 14. The CDR3 covers 17 residues. This CDR3 is CASSFQNPGTAPYGYTF. CDR3 nucleotides: TGTGCCAGCAGCTTTCAGAACCCCGGGACAGCCCCCTATGGCTACACCTTC.

This clone was found a few times. V gene TRBV6-5 combines with J gene TRBJ1-2; D is ambiguous. In germline, CDR1 is MNHEY, CDR2 SVGAGI. Trimming stripped 0 bases from V and 4 bases from J, with 15 bases between. The CDR3 covers 16 residues. CDR3 coding DNA: TGTGCCAGCAGTTACTCCGGCACAGAGTCGTCCTATGGCTACACCTTC. This codes for CASSYSGTESSYGYTF.

The chain is built from TRBV19 and TRBJ1-2; 9 bases fit TRBD1. This CDR3 region has 13 residues. V lost 7 bases and J lost 4; bases outside the gene matches: 4. Germline CDR1 LNHDA, CDR2 SQIVND (reference sequence). The CDR3, as DNA: TGTGCCAGTACCCGGACAGGGGCCTATGGCTACACCTTC. Encoded protein: CASTRTGAYGYTF.

The chain combines TRBV7-9 with TRBJ1-6; TRBD1 matches at 11 bases. CDR1 SEHNR and CDR2 FQNEAQ come from the germline V gene (reference sequence). The CDR3 consists of 15 residues. V shed 7 bases, J shed 8 bases, and the junction held 7 bases outside the gene matches. The CDR3 DNA follows: TGTGCCAGCACCCAGGCGGGACAGGGGGATTCACCCCTCCACTTT. Protein product: CASTQAGQGDSPLHF.

J is TRBJ1-2 and V is TRBV20-1; D remains unclear. The CDR3 is 11 amino acids. Deletions cut 3 bases from V and 6 bases from J, with 8 bases between. CDR1 is DFQATT and CDR2 is SNEGSKA in the germline V gene (reference sequence). The CDR3 coding sequence is TGCAGTGCTAGTTCTGAGGATGGCTACACCTTC. Protein product: CSASSEDGYTF.